These 8 T cell receptor beta chains were all obtained from the same sample, sequenced in a study of early T cells in non-severe SARS-CoV-2 infection (dated by TCRdb to the early 2020s). The library came from 5' RACE. Sequencing relied on a NextSeq 500. The public reads were reprocessed in TCRdb via fastp at Q25 and MiXCR, keeping in-frame beta chains. Each CDR3 protein appears once, grouped with its most common genes and DNA. Present in this sample are 50,000 to 55,000 distinct CDR3 sequences, roughly 8.8% of which were seen just once. Under 15% of the sample is held by the ten biggest clonotypes. The specimen was whole blood. These receptors came from an adult who was a healthcare worker with PCR-confirmed SARS-CoV-2 infection or an uninfected control (not recorded which).

This clonotype showed up many times. This chain uses TRBV10-3 with TRBJ2-1, with D possibly matching TRBD1 (5 bases). This CDR3 has 15 residues. Germline assignment: CDR1 ENHRY and CDR2 SYGVKD. The ends were cut back, 6 bases at V and 9 bases at J, with 21 bases in the middle. The CDR3 reads CAISDDHSGHGEQFF. In nucleotides, the CDR3 is TGTGCCATCAGCGACGACCACTCAGGACACGGTGAGCAGTTCTTC.

The sample holds many counts of this clonotype. The chain couples TRBV5-5 to TRBJ1-2; D remains ambiguous. The CDR3 is 11 amino acids. V lost 1 base to trimming and J lost 4 bases, with 2 bases between them. Germline assignment: CDR1 SGHKS and CDR2 YYEKEE (reference sequence). In nucleotides, the CDR3 is TGTGCCAGCAGCTTGACCTATGGCTACACCTTC. Its translation is CASSLTYGYTF.

The sample holds many counts of this clonotype. V is TRBV7-2 and J is TRBJ2-7; D is perhaps TRBD2 (6 bases). The CDR3 contains 13 residues. The V gene's germline CDR1 is SGHTA and CDR2 FQGNSA. Trimming removed 1 base at V and 9 bases at J, with 13 bases between. Here the CDR3 reads CASSLVSGRLQYF. The CDR3 coding sequence is TGTGCCAGCAGCTTAGTTTCAGGGAGGCTGCAGTACTTC. Full variable domain (outside the CDR3, taken from reference TRBV7-2 and TRBJ2-7): GAGVSQSPSNKVTEKGKDVELRCDPISGHTALYWYRQSLGQGLEFLIYFQGNSAPDKSGLPSDRFSAERTGGSVSTLTIQRTQQEDSAVYLCASSLVSGRLQYFGPGTRLTVT.

This clonotype has at least ten counts. The genes are TRBV29-1 and TRBJ2-1; no clear D gene. Looked up from germline, CDR1 is SQVTM and CDR2 is ANQGSEA. V gave up 0 bases and J gave up 2 bases, with 5 bases separating them. The length of the CDR3 is 13 residues. The CDR3 bases are TGCAGCGTTGAAGATACGCCCTACAATGAGCAGTTCTTC. This translates into CSVEDTPYNEQFF.

This clonotype appeared many times. The genes are TRBV29-1 and TRBJ2-5; D might be TRBD1 or TRBD2, each matching 5 bases. V was shortened by 5 bases and J by 3 bases, with 7 bases between the two germline ends. Germline V gives CDR1 SQVTM, CDR2 ANQGSEA. The length of the CDR3 is 11 residues. CDR3 in DNA: TGCAGCGTTCTGGGGGAAGAGACCCAGTACTTC. Translated, it gives CSVLGEETQYF.

The table lists this clonotype with a few counts. This chain links TRBV28 with TRBJ1-1; D is possibly TRBD1 (6 bases). V shed 1 base and J shed 5 bases, with 8 bases lying between them. Germline V gene sequence: CDR1 MDHEN, CDR2 SYDVKM. There are 13 residues in the CDR3. CDR3 in DNA: TGTGCCAGCAGTTTATCAGGGGAGACTGAAGCTTTCTTT. As protein: CASSLSGETEAFF.

This clonotype was observed many times. The chain links TRBV29-1 to TRBJ1-5; D not resolved. Germline CDR1 reads SQVTM; CDR2 reads ANQGSEA. This CDR3 has 13 residues. Between the trimmed V and J ends, which lost 4 bases and 0 bases, there was a span of 7 bases. This CDR3 is CSVVVNSNQPQHF. CDR3 DNA sequence: TGCAGCGTTGTCGTCAATAGCAATCAGCCCCAGCATTTT.

The chain carries TRBV3-1 and TRBJ2-2; no clear D gene. Per germline, CDR1 LGHDT and CDR2 YNNKEL (reference sequence). The V end was cut by 4 bases, the J end by 3 bases, with 12 bases between. This CDR3 is built from 15 residues. As DNA, the CDR3 is TGTGCCAGCAGCCCCGCGCGGAGCGACACCGGGGAGCTGTTTTTT. Its protein is CASSPARSDTGELFF. Combining the CDR3 with reference TRBV3-1 and TRBJ2-2 gives the whole variable domain DTAVSQTPKYLVTQMGNDKSIKCEQNLGHDTMYWYKQDSKKFLKIMFSYNNKELIINETVPNRFSPKSPDKAHLNLHINSLELGDSAVYFCASSPARSDTGELFFGEGSRLTVL.